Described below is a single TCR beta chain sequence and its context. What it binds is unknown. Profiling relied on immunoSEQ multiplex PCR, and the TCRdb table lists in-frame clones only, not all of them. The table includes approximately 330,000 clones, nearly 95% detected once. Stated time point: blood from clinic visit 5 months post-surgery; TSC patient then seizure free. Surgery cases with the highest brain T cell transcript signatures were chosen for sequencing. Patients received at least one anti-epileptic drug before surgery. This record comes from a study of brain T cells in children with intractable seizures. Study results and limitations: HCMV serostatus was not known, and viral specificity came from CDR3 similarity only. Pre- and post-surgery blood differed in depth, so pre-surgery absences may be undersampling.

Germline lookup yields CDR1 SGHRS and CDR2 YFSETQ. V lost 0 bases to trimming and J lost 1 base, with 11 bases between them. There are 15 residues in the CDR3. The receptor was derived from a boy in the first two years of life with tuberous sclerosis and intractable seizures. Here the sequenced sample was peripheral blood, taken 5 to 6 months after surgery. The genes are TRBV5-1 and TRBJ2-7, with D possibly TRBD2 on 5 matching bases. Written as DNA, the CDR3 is TGCGCCAGCAGCTTGGCCGGGGTAGGGTCCTACGAGCAGTACTTC. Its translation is CASSLAGVGSYEQYF.